These T cell receptor beta chains were read from a single sample in a study of T cell responses to AZD1222 COVID-19 vaccine. The protocol was immunoSEQ multiplex PCR, while the TCRdb copy is restricted to in-frame clones and leaves out a portion. Of fewer than 130,000 clones listed, roughly 87% were seen once; the top ten hold 2% to 3%. The material was peripheral blood, obtained 28 days after the second AZD1222 dose. The receptors come from an adult who received the AZD1222 COVID-19 vaccine. Each CDR3 is given with its conserved first and last residue. Fields, in order: D gene, V gene, J gene, CDR3 protein. D genes are given only for firm matches.

>.|TRBV6-2/TRBV6-3|TRBJ1-2
CASSSEPFGVAGYTF
>.|TRBV30|TRBJ2-2
CAWRTTSTGELFF
>.|TRBV29-1|TRBJ1-2
CSVETGWDYGYTF
>.|TRBV27|TRBJ1-2
CASSLSMGGGIGGYTF
>TRBD1|TRBV30|TRBJ1-1
CAWSVFRAGGSNTEAFF
>TRBD1|TRBV6-1|TRBJ1-1
CASSDTGGRFAEAFF
>.|TRBV2|TRBJ2-1
CATSDRSSYNEQFF
>.|TRBV29-1|TRBJ1-5
CSVGQGLGQPQHF
>.|TRBV30|TRBJ2-5
CAWMEGSGETQYF
>.|TRBV30|TRBJ2-2
CAWSPNRQSGELFF
>TRBD2|TRBV18|TRBJ2-2
CASSRLPGGNTGELFF
>TRBD1|TRBV28|TRBJ1-2
CASSPVESRRGRRYGYTF
>TRBD1|TRBV6-1|TRBJ1-4
CASSAKQRTGISEKLFF
>.|TRBV27|TRBJ1-2
CASRPNAWTAGGSDTF
>.|TRBV5-1|TRBJ2-7
CASSPGTLSGWEQYF
>.|TRBV25-1|TRBJ1-5
CASSEWGSNQPQHF
>.|TRBV24-1|TRBJ1-2
CATSGGVSYGYTF
>.|TRBV18|TRBJ2-1
CATRAVHNEQFF
>.|TRBV18|TRBJ1-1
CASSPKTDLPEAFF
>TRBD1|TRBV6-5|TRBJ2-2
CASGGPGGHGELFF
>.|TRBV30|TRBJ2-7
CAWSVGRYEQYF
>.|TRBV4-1|TRBJ1-5
CASSQEDRNNQPQHF
>TRBD1|TRBV2|TRBJ1-1
CASRGLGQGNTEAFF
>.|TRBV3-1/TRBV3-2|TRBJ2-7
CASSQGDLVGEQYF
>.|TRBV7-9|TRBJ2-2
CACDAGRANTGELFF
>TRBD2|TRBV29-1|TRBJ2-5
CSVVRAGTSGRAGETQYF
>TRBD2|TRBV7-9|TRBJ2-3
CASSPTLAGGNTDTQYF
>TRBD1|TRBV9|TRBJ1-3
CASSTRGSGNTIYF
>TRBD1|TRBV7-8|TRBJ2-1
CASSLEVFGTGGLNEQFF
>TRBD1|TRBV29-1|TRBJ2-7
CSDANTGAPEQYF
>.|TRBV19|TRBJ2-3
CASSMGAPSTDTQYF
>.|TRBV7-9|TRBJ2-2
CASSPRDRGNTGELFF
>TRBD1|TRBV7-2|TRBJ2-5
CASSIRDRLTRETQYF
>.|TRBV3-1/TRBV3-2|TRBJ2-1
CASSQAKQEQFF
>.|TRBV28|TRBJ2-5
CASSLNIPQETQYF
>.|TRBV28|TRBJ1-3
CASSSSLPQGRNTIYF
>TRBD2|TRBV7-9|TRBJ2-7
CASVPRGPIAGYVYEQYF
>.|TRBV30|TRBJ1-4
CAWSRVGLSNEKLFF
>.|TRBV6-6|TRBJ1-5
CASAGANQPQHF
>.|TRBV25-1|TRBJ2-7
CASRGDSYEQYF
>.|TRBV6-5|TRBJ1-1
CASSKRQENTEAFF
>.|TRBV9|TRBJ1-6
CASSVVGFNSPLHF
>.|TRBV29-1|TRBJ2-7
CSVSVSSYEQYF
>.|TRBV7-3|TRBJ2-1
CASSLLASEWSSYNEQFF
>TRBD1|TRBV6-1|TRBJ2-7
CASSEAGGSSYEQYF
>.|TRBV3-1/TRBV3-2|TRBJ2-5
CASSQDLETQYF
>.|TRBV18|TRBJ2-5
CASMDVVQETQYF
>TRBD2|TRBV5-1|TRBJ2-3
CASSLLSGRGTDTQYF
>.|TRBV6-1|TRBJ1-2
CASSGRGSILNYGYTF
>TRBD1|TRBV11-2|TRBJ1-4
CASSYLVAFGTGTNEKLFF
>TRBD1|TRBV5-8|TRBJ1-1
CASSLVRGQENTEAFF